The 30 T cell receptor beta chains below were found in one sample sequenced in a study of T cells after posttransplantation cyclophosphamide. The assay was immunoSEQ multiplex PCR, and TCRdb's table has in-frame clones only and misses some. The repertoire includes tens of thousands of clones, around 83% of them detected once, and about 2.8% sits in the top ten. Sequences were obtained from PBMCs. All receptors come from a man aged 25-40 years with a blood cancer, CMV-positive, and with a related stem cell donor.

CDR3 coding DNA: TGTGCCAGCAGTACCCTCGGGACAGGCTACGAGCAGTACTTC. Its protein is CASSTLGTGYEQYF. V gene TRBV27 combines with J gene TRBJ2-7; TRBD1 matches at 8 bases. The CDR3 covers 14 residues. Germline V CDR1 and CDR2: MNHEY, SMNVEV (reference sequence). The V segment lost 5 bases and the J segment 3 bases; nucleotides outside the gene matches: 6.

This chain links TRBV10-3 with TRBJ2-1; the D gene is possibly TRBD2 (5 bases). The CDR3 runs to 12 residues. V lost 5 bases to trimming and J lost 6 bases, with 8 bases between them. CDR1 is ENHRY, CDR2 SYGVKD, per germline. Here the CDR3 DNA reads TGTGCCATCAGTCGAGGGTCCAATGAGCAGTTCTTC. Its translation: CAISRGSNEQFF.

The chain links TRBV5-4 to TRBJ2-1; D possibly corresponds to TRBD1 (5 bases). The V gene lost 0 bases and the J gene lost 6 bases, with 10 bases spanning the gap. This CDR3 region has 14 residues. Germline V CDR1 and CDR2: SGHNT, YYREEE (reference sequence). The CDR3 region has the DNA TGTGCCAGCAGCTTGGTCGGACAAAGCAATGAGCAGTTCTTC. It encodes CASSLVGQSNEQFF.

A few counts support this clone. V is TRBV27 and J is TRBJ2-1; 11 positions match TRBD2. V shed 3 bases and J 4 bases; nucleotides not matched to a gene: 2. The CDR3 has 15 residues. Germline loops: CDR1 MNHEY, CDR2 SMNVEV (reference sequence). In nucleotides, the CDR3 is TGTGCCAGCAGTTTGACTAGCGGGATTTACAATGAGCAGTTCTTC. This codes for CASSLTSGIYNEQFF.

The genes are TRBV6-4 and TRBJ2-7; tentative D call: TRBD2 (6 bases). The CDR3 covers 15 residues. V was trimmed by 2 bases and J by 2 bases, leaving 13 bases between them. Germline V CDR1 and CDR2: MRHNA, SNTAGT. CDR3 protein: CASSDGGDLPYEQYF. The CDR3, as DNA: TGTGCCAGCAGTGACGGCGGGGACTTGCCCTACGAGCAGTACTTC.

The chain joins TRBV11-2 to TRBJ2-2; D unclear. V was cut by 1 base and J by 3 bases, with 6 bases left in between. The CDR3 contains 14 residues. Germline CDR1 and CDR2: SGHAT and FQNNGV. CDR3 residues: CASSLASYTGELFF. As DNA, the CDR3 is TGTGCCAGCAGCTTAGCCTCCTACACCGGGGAGCTGTTTTTT.

The J gene is TRBJ1-5, the V gene TRBV19, with 8 bases that match TRBD1. CDR1 and CDR2 (germline): LNHDA, SQIVND (reference sequence). V lost 2 bases to trimming and J lost 6 bases; unmatched junction nucleotides: 6. CDR3 size: 15 residues. The CDR3 region has the DNA TGTGCCAGTAGTATACGCCAGGGGGCTATTCAGCCCCAGCATTTT. This sequence encodes CASSIRQGAIQPQHF.

The chain couples TRBV7-9 to TRBJ2-7, with 8 bases fitting TRBD1. This CDR3 is 15 amino acids long. The trim removed 2 bases at V and 4 bases at J, leaving 7 bases unmatched. Per germline, CDR1 SEHNR and CDR2 FQNEAQ (reference sequence). The CDR3 DNA follows: TGTGCCAGCAGCTTATTTACAGGGGGGAAATACGAGCAGTACTTC. This translates into CASSLFTGGKYEQYF.

The chain employs TRBV7-2 and TRBJ2-7; TRBD1 agrees at 7 bases. The CDR3 has 14 amino acids. Trimming removed 1 base from V and 6 bases from J; junction bases left unmatched: 6. CDR1 SGHTA and CDR2 FQGNSA come from the germline V gene. The CDR3 DNA follows: TGTGCCAGCAGCTTAGGGCAGGGGGTTGGCGAGCAGTACTTC. It codes for CASSLGQGVGEQYF.

This sequence joins TRBV5-1 and TRBJ2-1, with D possibly TRBD1 on 6 matching bases. The V end lost 7 bases, the J end lost 1 base, and 15 bases lay between the germline ends. Germline loops: CDR1 SGHRS, CDR2 YFSETQ. This CDR3 spans 15 amino acids. Here the CDR3 reads CASDEGVRSYNEQFF. DNA for the CDR3: TGCGCCAGCGATGAGGGGGTTAGGTCCTACAATGAGCAGTTCTTC.

The chain couples TRBV27 to TRBJ1-1, with TRBD1 matching over 8 bases. J was trimmed by 0 bases and V by 6 bases; bases with no gene match: 6. CDR1 is MNHEY and CDR2 is SMNVEV in the germline V gene (reference sequence). The CDR3 covers 15 residues. Written as DNA, the CDR3 is TGTGCCAGCAGGGGGACAGGCCTTATGAACACTGAAGCTTTCTTT. Translation gives CASRGTGLMNTEAFF.

The chain recombines TRBV27 with TRBJ1-2, with a possible D match to TRBD1 (5 bases). The CDR3 is 14 residues long. V was trimmed by 5 bases and J by 6 bases, leaving 16 bases between them. CDR1 and CDR2 (germline): MNHEY, SMNVEV (reference sequence). CDR3 sequence reads: CASSQDMTDHGYTF. The CDR3 DNA sequence: TGTGCCAGCAGTCAGGACATGACGGACCATGGCTACACCTTC.

This clone has more than one count but fewer than ten. The chain joins TRBV6-6 to TRBJ2-1; 8 nucleotides line up with TRBD2. The length of the CDR3 is 14 residues. V lost 5 bases, J lost 8 bases, and 8 bases stayed unmatched. CDR1 and CDR2 from the germline V gene are MNHNY and SVGAGI (reference sequence). CDR3 bases: TGTGCCAGCAGTAAGCGGGAGTCGACGGATGAGCAGTTCTTC. Translation gives CASSKRESTDEQFF.

J is TRBJ1-1 and V is TRBV27, with D unresolved. The CDR3 contains 11 residues. V dropped 8 bases and J dropped 5 bases, with 9 bases sitting between them. Germline V gene sequence: CDR1 MNHEY, CDR2 SMNVEV (reference sequence). In DNA, the CDR3 is TGTGCCAGCCACAGTAAGACTGAAGCTTTCTTT. The encoded protein is CASHSKTEAFF.

This chain uses TRBV7-2 with TRBJ1-1, with D possibly TRBD1 on 5 matching bases. Deletions cut 1 base from V and 3 bases from J, with 12 bases between. Germline V gene sequence: CDR1 SGHTA, CDR2 FQGNSA. The CDR3 length is 15 residues. CDR3 DNA: TGTGCCAGCAGCTTAGAACCGGGGGTGTACACTGAAGCTTTCTTT. This sequence encodes CASSLEPGVYTEAFF.

Many counts were recorded for this clone. The chain links TRBV7-9 to TRBJ1-1; D call uncertain. The germline gives CDR1 SEHNR, CDR2 FQNEAQ (reference sequence). V was shortened by 4 bases and J by 4 bases, with 10 bases between the two germline ends. This CDR3 is built from 13 residues. This CDR3 reads CASSYPYATEAFF. The CDR3 coding sequence is TGTGCCAGCAGCTACCCCTACGCCACTGAAGCTTTCTTT. Drawing the rest from reference TRBV7-9 and TRBJ1-1, the complete variable domain is DTGVSQNPRHKITKRGQNVTFRCDPISEHNRLYWYRQTLGQGPEFLTYFQNEAQLEKSRLLSDRFSAERPKGSFSTLEIQRTEQGDSAMYLCASSYPYATEAFFGQGTRLTVV.

The chain joins TRBV4-2 to TRBJ2-5; TRBD1 matches at 10 bases. The CDR3 is 16 amino acids. Germline-derived CDR1 and CDR2 are LGHNA and YNFKEQ. V lost 0 bases and J lost 3; bases outside the gene matches: 4. The CDR3 coding sequence is TGTGCCAGCAGCCAAGAGCCGGGACAGGGGAAAGAGACCCAGTACTTC. As protein: CASSQEPGQGKETQYF.

The gene calls are TRBV19 and TRBJ2-2, with 7 bases identical to TRBD1. This CDR3 has 12 residues. Unmatched junction bases numbered 3, after V lost 7 bases and J lost 7 bases. Germline CDR1 LNHDA, CDR2 SQIVND (reference sequence). DNA of the CDR3: TGTGCCAGTATAGGACAGGTCGGGGAGCTGTTTTTT. It yields the protein CASIGQVGELFF.

V gene TRBV9 combines with J gene TRBJ2-5; TRBD2 agrees at 7 bases. V lost 2 bases to trimming and J lost 5 bases; unmatched junction nucleotides: 3. Germline loops: CDR1 SGDLS, CDR2 YYNGEE. The CDR3 covers 13 residues. DNA for the CDR3: TGTGCCAGCAGCGTCGGGAGGTGGGAGACCCAGTACTTC. Protein product: CASSVGRWETQYF.

The chain is built from TRBV15 and TRBJ2-2, with 10 bases identical to TRBD2. The CDR3 length is 18 residues. Germline CDR1 and CDR2: LNHNV and YYDKDF (reference sequence). With 0 bases clipped from V and 9 bases from J, the junction kept 13 bases outside the gene matches. The CDR3, as DNA: TGTGCCACCAGCAGAGACAAAGCGGGAGGGCCTCTCCACCGGGAGCTGTTTTTT. This translates into CATSRDKAGGPLHRELFF. Full variable domain (rest looked up from reference TRBV15 and TRBJ2-2): DAMVIQNPRYQVTQFGKPVTLSCSQTLNHNVMYWYQQKSSQAPKLLFHYYDKDFNNEADTPDNFQSRRPNTSFCFLDIRSPGLGDTAMYLCATSRDKAGGPLHRELFFGEGSRLTVL.

The chain combines TRBV10-2 with TRBJ2-2; TRBD1 might be the D (6 bases). The germline gives CDR1 WSHSY, CDR2 SAAADI. CDR3 length: 14 residues. Trimming left V 6 bases short and J 1 base short, with 9 bases between. DNA of the CDR3: TGCGCCAGCAGGAGGACAGTGAACACCGGGGAGCTGTTTTTT. Translated: CASRRTVNTGELFF.

The count of this clone is one. V and J are TRBV5-8 and TRBJ1-5, with D maybe TRBD1 (6 bases). The germline CDR1 and CDR2 sequences are SGHTS and YDEGEE. This CDR3 has 15 amino acids. The V and J ends lost 2 bases and 5 bases respectively, with 14 bases between them. In DNA, the CDR3 is TGTGCCAGCAGCTTATTCAGGGGCGCGGATCAGCCCCAGCATTTT. It encodes CASSLFRGADQPQHF.

This chain uses TRBV11-2 with TRBJ2-2, with a possible D match to TRBD2 (6 bases). CDR1 and CDR2 (germline): SGHAT, FQNNGV. The V and J ends lost 2 bases and 6 bases respectively, with 13 bases between them. This CDR3 is built from 15 residues. The CDR3 DNA follows: TGTGCCAGCAGCTTAATCGGGAGTATCGCCGGGGAGCTGTTTTTT. It specifies CASSLIGSIAGELFF.

The V gene is TRBV5-1, the J gene TRBJ2-1; D is perhaps TRBD1 (7 bases). The ends were cut back, 0 bases at V and 8 bases at J, with 15 bases in the middle. From germline, CDR1 is SGHRS and CDR2 YFSETQ. The CDR3 totals 15 residues. CDR3 bases: TGCGCCAGCAGCTTGGGGAGGGGGCGCGGGGATGAGCAGTTCTTC. Amino acids: CASSLGRGRGDEQFF. The entire variable domain, with the rest obtained from reference TRBV5-1 and TRBJ2-1, is as follows: KAGVTQTPRYLIKTRGQQVTLSCSPISGHRSVSWYQQTPGQGLQFLFEYFSETQRNKGNFPGRFSGRQFSNSRSEMNVSTLELGDSALYLCASSLGRGRGDEQFFGPGTRLTVL.

V and J are TRBV28 and TRBJ1-5, with D perhaps matching TRBD1 (5 bases). The germline V gene encodes CDR1 MDHEN and CDR2 SYDVKM. V shed 10 bases and J shed 0 bases, with 16 bases lying between them. This CDR3 has 15 amino acids. The CDR3 DNA reads TGTGCCATCTATACGGGGGGGGATAGCAATCAGCCCCAGCATTTT. Residues: CAIYTGGDSNQPQHF.

The chain has TRBV29-1 and TRBJ2-7; 10 bases are shared with TRBD1. Germline trimming cut 7 bases from V and 5 bases from J; bases unmatched to any gene: 11. The CDR3 loop spans 14 amino acids. Germline CDR1 SQVTM, CDR2 ANQGSEA. DNA for the CDR3: TGCAGCGCTTCCGGGACAGGGGTCGTGAACGAGCAGTACTTC. Protein sequence: CSASGTGVVNEQYF.

This clone occurred a few times. The chain links TRBV5-4 to TRBJ2-3; D remains unclear. Trimming removed 1 base from V and 3 bases from J, with 6 bases in between. The CDR3 runs to 13 residues. Germline V gives CDR1 SGHNT, CDR2 YYREEE (reference sequence). CDR3 sequence (DNA): TGTGCCAGCAGCTTGTGGGCAACAGATACGCAGTATTTT. It translates to CASSLWATDTQYF. Using reference TRBV5-4 and TRBJ2-3 for the parts outside the CDR3, the full variable domain is ETGVTQSPTHLIKTRGQQVTLRCSSQSGHNTVSWYQQALGQGPQFIFQYYREEENGRGNFPPRFSGLQFPNYSSELNVNALELDDSALYLCASSLWATDTQYFGPGTRLTVL.

The V and J genes are TRBV7-2 and TRBJ2-7; 10 nucleotides align to TRBD2. Germline V gene sequence: CDR1 SGHTA, CDR2 FQGNSA. V shed 4 bases and J 4 bases; nucleotides not matched to a gene: 7. This CDR3 contains 15 residues. The chain's CDR3 is CASSSEAGGSYEQYF. The DNA of the CDR3 is TGTGCCAGCAGCTCGGAAGCGGGAGGGTCTTACGAGCAGTACTTC.

J is TRBJ2-7 and V is TRBV10-3; TRBD2 matches 13 bases. The CDR3 sequence is 13 residues long. Germline trimming cut 11 bases from V and 5 bases from J; bases unmatched to any gene: 6. CDR1 is ENHRY, CDR2 SYGVKD, per germline. CDR3 sequence: CASGLAGANEQYF. CDR3 nucleotide sequence: TGTGCCTCCGGACTAGCGGGAGCGAACGAGCAGTACTTC.

The chain is built from TRBV7-2 and TRBJ2-2, with 8 bases lining up with TRBD2. Looked up from germline, CDR1 is SGHTA and CDR2 is FQGNSA. J lost 8 bases, V lost 2 bases, and 10 bases had no gene match. The CDR3 is 16 residues long. CDR3 sequence reads: CASSLQGPTGGGELFF. In nucleotides, the CDR3 is TGTGCCAGCAGCTTACAGGGACCCACGGGAGGGGGGGAGCTGTTTTTT.